The T cell receptor beta chain described here comes from a study of OX40 agonist ivuxolimab in advanced cancers. Study as a whole: Males comprised approximately 84% of the group, whose mean age was approximately 62 years (range 23 to 79). There were three patients with partial responses, one having hepatocellular carcinoma and two cutaneous melanoma. Study observations and caveats: By week 6 at 0.1 to 3.0 mg/kg, blood CD4+ and CD8+ T cells had expanded clonally.

This clone came up once. Its specificity is not known. Using immunoSEQ multiplex PCR, the repertoire was profiled, and TCRdb retains in-frame clones only, with some absent. The sample lists 100,000 or so clones; approximately 94% were seen once. The sequencing used CD4+ or CD8+ T cells sorted from blood, collected in a trial of the OX40 agonist ivuxolimab. This receptor was identified in an adult with an advanced solid tumor such as melanoma, head and neck, liver or kidney cancer.

CDR3 in amino acids: CASSTRGLAGEQYF. The CDR3 bases are TGTGCCAGCTCTACTAGGGGGCTAGCTGGCGAGCAGTACTTC. The chain carries TRBV18 and TRBJ2-7; 7 positions agree with TRBD1. Germline V gene lookup returns CDR1 KGHSH and CDR2 LQKENI. After removal of 6 bases from V and 6 bases from J, the junction contained 11 bases not matched to a gene. CDR3 size: 14 residues.